These 25 T cell receptor beta chains originate from one sample sequenced in a study of OX40 agonist ivuxolimab in advanced cancers. Sequencing was performed with immunoSEQ multiplex PCR; in TCRdb, only in-frame clones are kept and a portion is missing. The sample gives about 98,000 clones, around 85% of which show up once; roughly 0.8% is in the top ten. Sequences were derived from CD4+ or CD8+ T cells sorted from blood, sampled in a trial of the OX40 agonist ivuxolimab. These receptors were obtained from an adult with an advanced solid tumor such as melanoma, head and neck, liver or kidney cancer.

This chain links TRBV19 with TRBJ2-2; 8 nucleotides line up with TRBD2. V lost 7 bases to trimming and J lost 6 bases; unmatched junction nucleotides: 7. Germline CDR1 and CDR2: LNHDA and SQIVND (reference sequence). This CDR3 region has 14 residues. The CDR3, as DNA: TGTGCCAGTACCACTAGCGGAGGCCCCGGGGAGCTGTTTTTT. It encodes CASTTSGGPGELFF.

The chain has TRBV13 and TRBJ1-4, with D uncertain. The germline CDR1 and CDR2 sequences are PRHDT and FYEKMQ (reference sequence). The V end lost 1 base, the J end lost 8 bases, and 11 bases lay between the germline ends. There are 14 residues in the CDR3. CDR3 sequence: CASSLAGKSEKLFF. The DNA for the CDR3 is TGTGCCAGCAGCTTAGCCGGGAAATCCGAAAAACTGTTTTTT.

The CDR3 DNA reads TGCGCCAGCAGCTTAAACCCAGGGGGATCTGGAAACACCATATATTTT. This sequence encodes CASSLNPGGSGNTIYF. The chain combines TRBV5-1 with TRBJ1-3; the match to TRBD1 covers 7 bases. V trimming: 2 bases; J trimming: 1 base; junction bases outside the gene matches: 6. The CDR3 extends over 16 amino acids. The V gene's germline CDR1 is SGHRS and CDR2 YFSETQ.

This clone has more than one count but fewer than ten. The chain combines TRBV30 with TRBJ2-5; possibly TRBD2 for D (7 bases). Germline CDR1 and CDR2: GTSNPN and SVGIG (reference sequence). V lost 3 bases and J lost 5, with 13 bases in between. This CDR3 is 13 amino acids long. This chain's CDR3 is CAWRGAGVETQYF. For the CDR3, the DNA is TGTGCCTGGAGGGGGGCGGGAGTCGAGACCCAGTACTTC. Looking up the rest from reference TRBV30 and TRBJ2-5 gives the full variable domain: SQTIHQWPATLVQPVGSPLSLECTVEGTSNPNLYWYRQAAGRGLQLLFYSVGIGQISSEVPQNLSASRPQDRQFILSSKKLLLSDSGFYLCAWRGAGVETQYFGPGTRLLVL.

The chain uses TRBV5-5 and TRBJ2-7, with 8 bases that match TRBD1. V shed 3 bases and J 2 bases; nucleotides not matched to a gene: 7. Germline CDR1 SGHKS, CDR2 YYEKEE (reference sequence). CDR3 length equals 15 residues. The CDR3 DNA reads TGTGCCAGCAGCTCCCAGGGGGCCCCTGCCTACGAGCAGTACTTC. Encoded protein: CASSSQGAPAYEQYF.

The J gene is TRBJ1-3, the V gene TRBV5-4; 7 bases align to TRBD1. This CDR3 contains 16 residues. Germline V gene lookup returns CDR1 SGHNT and CDR2 YYREEE (reference sequence). Trimming cost V 4 bases and J 0 bases; bases outside gene matches: 7. Here the CDR3 reads CASSQDRMSSGNTIYF. CDR3 DNA: TGTGCCAGCAGCCAGGACAGGATGAGCTCTGGAAACACCATATATTTT.

This clone was seen a single time. This chain joins TRBV9 and TRBJ2-1; 11 bases align to TRBD2. The ends lost 4 bases at V and 7 bases at J; junction bases unmatched: 7. The CDR3 extends over 15 amino acids. Per germline, CDR1 SGDLS and CDR2 YYNGEE. The CDR3 sequence: CASSPTSGGPNEQFF. The CDR3 DNA reads as TGTGCCAGCAGCCCAACTAGCGGGGGCCCTAATGAGCAGTTCTTC.

On this clone itself: At one of its ends the junction is not consistent with the germline gene, which may arise from a read error. The chain combines TRBV7-7 with TRBJ2-5, with a tentative D call TRBD2 (5 bases). The V gene's germline CDR1 is SSHAT and CDR2 FNYEAQ (reference sequence). The CDR3 is 15 amino acids. CDR3 nucleotide sequence: TGTGCTAGCAGCAGTGGGCGGGCAATCCAAGAGACCCAGTACTTC. Its protein product is CASSSGRAIQETQYF.

The gene calls are TRBV29-1 and TRBJ2-3; possible D gene TRBD2, 7 bases. The germline V gene encodes CDR1 SQVTM and CDR2 ANQGSEA. The CDR3 runs 15 residues. The V and J ends lost 5 bases and 0 bases respectively, with 15 bases between them. CDR3 sequence (DNA): TGCAGCGTTCTCGACCGGGGGGCTAGCACAGATACGCAGTATTTT. Its protein product is CSVLDRGASTDTQYF.

The table lists this clone with a count of one. The gene calls are TRBV7-2 and TRBJ2-1, with a tentative D call TRBD2 (5 bases). The germline V gene has CDR1 SGHTA and CDR2 FQGNSA. V shed 5 bases and J shed 2 bases, with 13 bases lying between them. There are 15 residues in the CDR3. In DNA form, the CDR3 reads TGTGCCAGCAGCCTGGGAGCTCCCCCCTACAATGAGCAGTTCTTC. It is translated as CASSLGAPPYNEQFF.

The CDR3 nucleotides are TGTGCCAGCAGCCCCAGGGACAGGAAAAAACTGTTTTTT. Protein sequence: CASSPRDRKKLFF. V gene TRBV7-9 combines with J gene TRBJ1-4; 8 positions match TRBD1. The CDR3 is 13 residues long. The V gene's germline CDR1 is SEHNR and CDR2 FQNEAQ (reference sequence). After removal of 5 bases from V and 9 bases from J, the junction contained 5 bases not matched to a gene.

The chain combines TRBV6-1 with TRBJ1-1, with a weak D call TRBD1 (6 bases). The germline V and J ends were trimmed by 8 bases and 1 base, with 11 bases remaining between them. This CDR3 has 13 amino acids. The germline CDR1 and CDR2 sequences are MNHNS and SASEGT. The CDR3 region is CASSGRGNTEAFF. CDR3 in DNA: TGTGCCAGCTCTGGCAGGGGGAACACTGAAGCTTTCTTT.

This clone appeared once. The CDR3 is CASSIGWSGNTIYF. The CDR3 region has the DNA TGTGCCAGTAGTATAGGCTGGTCTGGAAACACCATATATTTT. The chain employs TRBV19 and TRBJ1-3; D unresolved. The CDR3 is made up of 14 amino acids. Germline CDR1 LNHDA, CDR2 SQIVND (reference sequence). V was pared by 1 base and J by 1 base, with 5 bases between.

This sequence joins TRBV9 and TRBJ1-1, with TRBD1 matching over 7 bases. V lost 3 bases and J lost 11; bases outside the gene matches: 13. The CDR3 has 14 residues. Germline V gives CDR1 SGDLS, CDR2 YYNGEE. CDR3 in amino acids: CASSADRDGERAFF. The CDR3 region has the DNA TGTGCCAGCAGCGCCGACAGGGATGGTGAAAGGGCTTTCTTT.

The chain has TRBV5-8 and TRBJ1-2; D not certain. Germline lookup yields CDR1 SGHTS and CDR2 YDEGEE. V dropped 1 base and J dropped 6 bases, with 13 bases sitting between them. The CDR3 covers 14 residues. DNA for the CDR3: TGTGCCAGCAGCTTGAACCCAGGAAAGGATGGCTACACCTTC. Translation: CASSLNPGKDGYTF.

The chain employs TRBV25-1 and TRBJ1-2; maybe TRBD1 (6 bases). CDR3 length equals 13 residues. The germline gives CDR1 MGHDK, CDR2 SYGVNS. The ends were cut back, 6 bases at V and 4 bases at J, with 12 bases in the middle. CDR3 nucleotides: TGTGCCAGCAGCGACCGGACAGTCTATGGCTACACCTTC. This codes for CASSDRTVYGYTF.

The rearrangement links TRBV5-1 to TRBJ1-4, with 7 bases aligning to TRBD1. Germline CDR1 and CDR2: SGHRS and YFSETQ. This CDR3 spans 15 amino acids. V trimming: 2 bases; J trimming: 4 bases; junction bases outside the gene matches: 5. The CDR3 DNA follows: TGCGCCAGCAGCTTAGGACAGGTCCATAATGAAAAACTGTTTTTT. This gives the protein CASSLGQVHNEKLFF.

The chain employs TRBV4-3 and TRBJ2-2, with TRBD1 identical over 8 bases. Per germline, CDR1 LGHNA and CDR2 YSLEER. V shed 0 bases, J shed 7 bases, and the junction held 7 bases outside the gene matches. The CDR3 totals 16 residues. CDR3 bases: TGCGCCAGCAGCCAAGACGGACAGGGTCTCAGCGGGGAGCTGTTTTTT. It encodes CASSQDGQGLSGELFF.

The rearrangement links TRBV25-1 to TRBJ2-1, with 9 bases aligning to TRBD2. Looked up from germline, CDR1 is MGHDK and CDR2 is SYGVNS. The CDR3 contains 16 residues. V lost 4 bases, J lost 1 base, and 5 bases stayed unmatched. CDR3 in amino acids: CASSVPLAGSYNEQFF. The CDR3 nucleotides are TGTGCCAGCAGTGTCCCGCTAGCGGGATCCTACAATGAGCAGTTCTTC.

The rearrangement joins TRBV20-1 to TRBJ2-1; D gene uncertain. V was clipped by 1 base and J by 9 bases, with 7 bases between them. The CDR3 has 11 residues. Germline assignment: CDR1 DFQATT and CDR2 SNEGSKA (reference sequence). This CDR3 reads CSARVVAEQFF. CDR3 nucleotides: TGCAGTGCTAGAGTAGTGGCTGAGCAGTTCTTC.

This rearrangement joins TRBV20-1 to TRBJ2-7; perhaps TRBD1 as D (5 bases). The germline gives CDR1 DFQATT, CDR2 SNEGSKA (reference sequence). CDR3 length: 11 residues. The CDR3 reads CSPQVTYEQYF. Here the CDR3 DNA reads TGCAGCCCACAGGTTACCTACGAGCAGTACTTC.

The gene calls are TRBV2 and TRBJ2-7; D tentatively reads TRBD1 or TRBD2 (5 bases each). In germline, CDR1 is SNHLY, CDR2 FYNNEI. This CDR3 contains 13 residues. V was cut by 8 bases and J by 6 bases, with 17 bases left in between. The CDR3 coding sequence is TGTGCCAGCCGACTCCGGGGCCCTCCCGAGCAGTACTTC. This codes for CASRLRGPPEQYF.

The chain joins TRBV6-5 to TRBJ1-1, with TRBD1 as a possible D gene (6 bases). CDR1 and CDR2 from the germline V gene are MNHEY and SVGAGI. CDR3 length equals 13 residues. Deletions cut 6 bases from V and 5 bases from J, with 13 bases between. The CDR3 nucleotides read TGTGCCAGCAGGCGGACAGAAGAGACTGAAGCTTTCTTT. Translation gives CASRRTEETEAFF.

This chain links TRBV19 with TRBJ1-6; D possibly corresponds to TRBD1 (6 bases). Germline lookup yields CDR1 LNHDA and CDR2 SQIVND (reference sequence). V shed 7 bases and J shed 5 bases, with 15 bases lying between them. This CDR3 spans 15 amino acids. Here the CDR3 DNA reads TGTGCCAGTAAGGAGGACAGCACTGATAATTCACCCCTCCACTTT. Amino acid sequence: CASKEDSTDNSPLHF.

The V call is TRBV7-2, the J call TRBJ2-5, with D hard to call. CDR1 is SGHTA and CDR2 is FQGNSA in the germline V gene. V shed 3 bases and J shed 5 bases, with 13 bases lying between them. The CDR3 spans 14 residues. The CDR3 bases are TGTGCCAGCAGCTTGTCCAGGAGTCGGGAGACCCAGTACTTC. Translation gives CASSLSRSRETQYF.